This T cell receptor beta chain was captured in a study of cytomegalovirus exposure and HLA in healthy donors. Overall study context: Earlier work reported 100 million to 130 million unique TCR beta sequences from some 180 million T cells.

The PCR had 60 Vbeta and 13 Jbeta primers. TCRdb's table, derived via immunoSEQ multiplex PCR, lists solely in-frame clones and lacks some. The sample has roughly 140,000 clones, around 75% seen once. The CDR3 is made up of 14 amino acids. The germline CDR1 and CDR2 sequences are GTSNPN and SVGIG (reference sequence). Unmatched junction bases numbered 4, after V lost 5 bases and J lost 3 bases. Donors sampled were nominally healthy, though unrecorded immune exposures were likely. On this clone itself: What it recognizes is unknown.

Study outcomes and limitations: Three chains tied to CMV proved CMV antigen-specific in vitro. Despite most TCR sequences being rare, some public TCRs occurred in many donors.

This TCR was sampled from a female donor in good health and CMV-seronegative. Sequenced material: PBMCs. The chain recombines TRBV30 with TRBJ1-3; 10 bases line up with TRBD1. The CDR3 spells CAWDRGQDGNTIYF. The CDR3 coding sequence is TGTGCCTGGGACAGGGGGCAAGATGGAAACACCATATATTTT.